Included here is one TCR beta chain sequence, with context. This sample stems from a study of blood T cell repertoires in COVID-19. Original data processing: Reference gene primer amplification gave nucleated cell count estimates. The table came from immunoSEQ multiplex PCR; TCRdb's copy has only in-frame clones and leaves some out. V and J calls and clone size are copied from that table; D and trimming were computed from the DNA. Among over 200,000 clones listed, 65% to 90% were seen once. CDR3 length: 12 residues. Germline lookup yields CDR1 LNHDA and CDR2 SQIVND (reference sequence). The V segment lost 10 bases and the J segment 7 bases; nucleotides outside the gene matches: 7.

The chain links TRBV19 to TRBJ1-5; 7 bases are a match to TRBD1. This TCR was sampled from a man older than 75 with acute or convalescent COVID-19. The sequenced sample was peripheral blood. CDR3 residues: CATRTGGQPQHF. CDR3 sequence (DNA): TGTGCCACCCGGACAGGTGGGCAGCCCCAGCATTTT.